This TCR beta chain derives from a study of blood T cell repertoires in COVID-19. Enrolment of Seattle patients took place during active infection, and they were followed longitudinally. TCRdb keeps only in-frame clones here, not all; method: immunoSEQ multiplex PCR. The profile covers 200,000 or so clones, with approximately 80% appearing a single time and roughly an eighth taken by the ten largest. The CDR3 loop spans 14 amino acids. The J segment lost 1 base and the V segment lost 4 bases, leaving 4 bases of the junction unmatched. Germline V lookup: CDR1 SGHRS, CDR2 YFSETQ. The sequenced sample consisted of peripheral blood. The genes are TRBV5-1 and TRBJ1-1; 7 bases fit TRBD1. This receptor was taken from a woman over 75 with COVID-19, enrolled during active disease. The CDR3 protein is CASSVTGANTEAFF. The CDR3 DNA follows: TGCGCCAGCAGCGTTACAGGGGCGAACACTGAAGCTTTCTTT.